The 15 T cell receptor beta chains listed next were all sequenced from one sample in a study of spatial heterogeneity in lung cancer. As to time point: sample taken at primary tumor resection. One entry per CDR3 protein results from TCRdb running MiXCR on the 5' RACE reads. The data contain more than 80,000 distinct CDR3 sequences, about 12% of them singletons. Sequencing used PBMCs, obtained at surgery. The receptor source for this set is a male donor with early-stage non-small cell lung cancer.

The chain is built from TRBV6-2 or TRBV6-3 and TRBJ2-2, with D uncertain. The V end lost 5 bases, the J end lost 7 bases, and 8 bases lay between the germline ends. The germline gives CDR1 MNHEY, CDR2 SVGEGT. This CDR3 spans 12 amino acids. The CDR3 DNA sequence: TGTGCCAGCAGTCAGCCTTTCGGGGAGCTGTTTTTT. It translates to CASSQPFGELFF.

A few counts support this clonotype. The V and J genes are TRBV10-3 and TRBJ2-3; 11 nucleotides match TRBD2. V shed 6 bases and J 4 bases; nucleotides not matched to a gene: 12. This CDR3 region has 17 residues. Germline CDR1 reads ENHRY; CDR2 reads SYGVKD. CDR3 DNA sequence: TGTGCCATCAGCCAACCACTAGCGGGAGACTGGGCAGATACGCAGTATTTT. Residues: CAISQPLAGDWADTQYF.

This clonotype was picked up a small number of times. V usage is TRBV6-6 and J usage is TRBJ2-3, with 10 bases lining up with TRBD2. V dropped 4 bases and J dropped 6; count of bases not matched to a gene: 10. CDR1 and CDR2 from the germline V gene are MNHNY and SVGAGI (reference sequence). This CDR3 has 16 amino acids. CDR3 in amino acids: CASSFGASGSPDTQYF. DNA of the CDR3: TGTGCCAGCAGTTTCGGGGCTAGCGGGAGTCCCGATACGCAGTATTTT.

This CDR3 is CASSSDMSNEKLFF. In DNA form, the CDR3 reads TGTGCCAGCAGTTCAGACATGAGTAATGAAAAACTGTTTTTT. The chain employs TRBV28 and TRBJ1-4; no clear D. V lost 4 bases and J 4 bases, leaving 10 bases between the germline ends. The CDR3 totals 14 residues. From germline, CDR1 is MDHEN and CDR2 SYDVKM.

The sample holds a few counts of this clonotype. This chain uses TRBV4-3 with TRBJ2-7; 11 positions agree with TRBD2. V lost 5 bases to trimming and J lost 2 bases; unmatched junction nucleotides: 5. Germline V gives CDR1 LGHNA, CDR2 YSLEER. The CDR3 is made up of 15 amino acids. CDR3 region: CASSGGTSGAYEQYF. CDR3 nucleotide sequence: TGCGCCAGCAGCGGAGGGACTAGCGGTGCCTACGAGCAGTACTTC.

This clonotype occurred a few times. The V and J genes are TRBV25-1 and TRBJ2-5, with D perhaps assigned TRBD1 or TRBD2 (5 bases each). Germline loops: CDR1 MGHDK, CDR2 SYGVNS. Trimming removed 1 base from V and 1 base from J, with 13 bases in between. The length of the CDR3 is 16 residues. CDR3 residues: CASSELGDGGQETQYF. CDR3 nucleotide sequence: TGTGCCAGCAGTGAATTAGGAGATGGGGGCCAAGAGACCCAGTACTTC.

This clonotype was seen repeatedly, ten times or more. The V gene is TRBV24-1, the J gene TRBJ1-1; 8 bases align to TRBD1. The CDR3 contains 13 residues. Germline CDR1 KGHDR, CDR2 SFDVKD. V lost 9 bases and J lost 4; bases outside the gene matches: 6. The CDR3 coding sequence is TGTGCCACCGAACGCACAGGGGGCACTGAAGCTTTCTTT. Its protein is CATERTGGTEAFF.

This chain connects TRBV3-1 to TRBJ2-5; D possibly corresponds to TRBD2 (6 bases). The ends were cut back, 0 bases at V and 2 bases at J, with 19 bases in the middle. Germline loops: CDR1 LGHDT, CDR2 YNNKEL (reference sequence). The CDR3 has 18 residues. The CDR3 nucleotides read TGTGCCAGCAGCCAAGATCGGGGTTGGGGGGACGGACAAGAGACCCAGTACTTC. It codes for CASSQDRGWGDGQETQYF.

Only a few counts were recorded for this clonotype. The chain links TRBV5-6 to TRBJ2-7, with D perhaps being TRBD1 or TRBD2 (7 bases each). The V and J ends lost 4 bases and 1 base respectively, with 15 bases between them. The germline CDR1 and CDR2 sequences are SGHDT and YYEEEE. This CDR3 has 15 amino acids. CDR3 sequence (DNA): TGTGCCAGCAGCGTCGGGGGGACAGTTTCCTACGAGCAGTACTTC. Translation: CASSVGGTVSYEQYF. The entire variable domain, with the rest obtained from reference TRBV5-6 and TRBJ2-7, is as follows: DAGVTQSPTHLIKTRGQQVTLRCSPKSGHDTVSWYQQALGQGPQFIFQYYEEEERQRGNFPDRFSGHQFPNYSSELNVNALLLGDSALYLCASSVGGTVSYEQYFGPGTRLTVT.

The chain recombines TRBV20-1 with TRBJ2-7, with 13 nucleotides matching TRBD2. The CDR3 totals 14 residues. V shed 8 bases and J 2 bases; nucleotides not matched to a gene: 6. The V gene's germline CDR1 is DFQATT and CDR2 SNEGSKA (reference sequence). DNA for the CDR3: TGCAGTCCGGGACTAGCGGGATTCGCCTACGAGCAGTACTTC. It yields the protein CSPGLAGFAYEQYF.

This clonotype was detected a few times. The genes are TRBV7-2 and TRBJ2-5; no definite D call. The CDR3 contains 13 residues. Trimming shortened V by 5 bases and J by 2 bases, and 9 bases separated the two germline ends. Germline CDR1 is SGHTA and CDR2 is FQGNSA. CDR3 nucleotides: TGTGCCAGCAGCCCCCTTGTTCAAGAGACCCAGTACTTC. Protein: CASSPLVQETQYF.

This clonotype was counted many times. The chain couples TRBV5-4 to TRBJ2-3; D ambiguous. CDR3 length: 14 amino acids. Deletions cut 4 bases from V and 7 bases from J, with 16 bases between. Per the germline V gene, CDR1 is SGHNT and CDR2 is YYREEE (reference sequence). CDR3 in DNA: TGTGCCAGCAGCGCTAAAGACGTTCTCTATACGCAGTATTTT. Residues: CASSAKDVLYTQYF.

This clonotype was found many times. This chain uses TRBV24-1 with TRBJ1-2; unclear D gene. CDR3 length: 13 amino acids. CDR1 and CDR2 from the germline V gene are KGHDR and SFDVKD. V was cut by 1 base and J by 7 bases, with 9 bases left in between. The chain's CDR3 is CATSDFERSGYTF. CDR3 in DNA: TGTGCCACCAGTGATTTCGAGAGAAGTGGCTACACCTTC.

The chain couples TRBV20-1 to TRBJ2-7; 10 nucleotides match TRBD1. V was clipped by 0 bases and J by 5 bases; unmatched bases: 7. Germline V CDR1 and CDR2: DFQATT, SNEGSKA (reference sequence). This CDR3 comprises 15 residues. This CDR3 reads CSARDVGQGRNEQYF. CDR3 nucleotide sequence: TGCAGTGCTAGAGATGTGGGACAGGGGAGGAACGAGCAGTACTTC.

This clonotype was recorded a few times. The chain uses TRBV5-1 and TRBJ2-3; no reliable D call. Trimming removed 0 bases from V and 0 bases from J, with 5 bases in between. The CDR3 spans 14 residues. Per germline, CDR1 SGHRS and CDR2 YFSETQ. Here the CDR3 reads CASSLGLSTDTQYF. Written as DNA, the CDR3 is TGCGCCAGCAGCTTGGGGCTTAGCACAGATACGCAGTATTTT.